A single sample is the source of the 19 T cell receptor beta chains below, sequenced in a study of T cells after yellow fever vaccination. TCRdb passed the 5' RACE reads through MiXCR, listing each CDR3 protein once. This table has approximately 550,000 distinct CDR3 sequences, about 13% appearing once. The starting material was PBMCs, obtained on the day of the yellow fever booster vaccination. These receptors all come from a man aged 30-40 years who received the YFV17D yellow fever vaccine.

CDR3 protein: CASSHGISGGDSYEQYF. The CDR3 region has the DNA TGTGCCAGCAGCCATGGGATCAGTGGAGGGGATTCCTACGAGCAGTACTTC. The V call is TRBV4-2, the J call TRBJ2-7; D is perhaps TRBD2 (6 bases). The CDR3 extends over 17 amino acids. CDR1 and CDR2 (germline): LGHNA, YNFKEQ. The V end lost 3 bases, the J end lost 1 base, and 19 bases lay between the germline ends.

The chain has TRBV20-1 and TRBJ2-3; no reliable D call. This CDR3 region has 12 residues. CDR1 and CDR2 from the germline V gene are DFQATT and SNEGSKA (reference sequence). V was clipped by 5 bases and J by 1 base, with 7 bases between them. The CDR3 loop reads CSADLGTDTQYF. CDR3 DNA: TGCAGTGCTGACCTCGGCACAGATACGCAGTATTTT.

V and J are TRBV27 and TRBJ1-6, with 7 bases fitting TRBD1. Germline assignment: CDR1 MNHEY and CDR2 SMNVEV (reference sequence). The CDR3 contains 16 residues. With V trimmed by 3 bases and J by 10 bases, 12 bases remained unmatched. In nucleotides, the CDR3 is TGTGCCAGCAGTTTTTACCCTTCAGGGGGGGAGTCACCCCTCCACTTT. Its protein product is CASSFYPSGGESPLHF.

The table lists this clonotype with many counts. The J gene is TRBJ2-7, the V gene TRBV19; 7 bases fit TRBD1. Germline V gives CDR1 LNHDA, CDR2 SQIVND (reference sequence). The CDR3 loop spans 13 amino acids. V trimming: 6 bases; J trimming: 3 bases; junction bases outside the gene matches: 5. The CDR3 protein is CASSSGTVYEQYF. The DNA for the CDR3 is TGTGCCAGTAGCTCAGGGACAGTCTACGAGCAGTACTTC.

The chain has TRBV5-1 and TRBJ2-7; D unclear. Germline V gives CDR1 SGHRS, CDR2 YFSETQ. The CDR3 length is 12 residues. V shed 5 bases and J shed 0 bases, with 6 bases lying between them. For the CDR3, the DNA is TGCGCCAGCAGGGCTGGCTCCTACGAGCAGTACTTC. It specifies CASRAGSYEQYF.

The chain has TRBV2 and TRBJ2-1; D is unclear. The ends were cut back, 7 bases at V and 6 bases at J, with 10 bases in the middle. CDR3 length: 12 residues. Per germline, CDR1 SNHLY and CDR2 FYNNEI. In DNA form, the CDR3 reads TGTGCCAGCAAGAGGCACGCCAATGAGCAGTTCTTC. It yields the protein CASKRHANEQFF.

This clonotype has more than one count but fewer than ten. V is TRBV11-2 and J is TRBJ2-2; D possibly corresponds to TRBD2 (5 bases). Trimming removed 5 bases at V and 0 bases at J, with 10 bases between. The CDR3 consists of 15 residues. Germline V gene sequence: CDR1 SGHAT, CDR2 FQNNGV. CDR3 DNA sequence: TGTGCCAGCAGCACTGACGGGACGAACACCGGGGAGCTGTTTTTT. It translates to CASSTDGTNTGELFF.

This clonotype showed up just once. The rearrangement uses TRBV3-1 and TRBJ2-7; 7 positions match TRBD2. CDR3 length: 16 residues. J gave up 6 bases and V 0 bases, and 11 bases lay outside the gene matches. Germline CDR1 and CDR2: LGHDT and YNNKEL (reference sequence). CDR3 residues: CASSQDRVGGLGEQYF. For the CDR3, the DNA is TGTGCCAGCAGCCAAGATAGGGTGGGAGGGTTGGGCGAGCAGTACTTC.

J is TRBJ2-7 and V is TRBV30; D not resolved. The length of the CDR3 is 13 residues. Germline V gene data show CDR1 as GTSNPN and CDR2 as SVGIG (reference sequence). Trimming took 2 bases from V and 7 from J, leaving 15 bases between them. CDR3 region: CAWSRDTTREQYF. The DNA for the CDR3 is TGTGCCTGGAGTCGAGATACCACTCGAGAGCAGTACTTC. The full variable domain, its missing parts supplied by reference TRBV30 and TRBJ2-7, is SQTIHQWPATLVQPVGSPLSLECTVEGTSNPNLYWYRQAAGRGLQLLFYSVGIGQISSEVPQNLSASRPQDRQFILSSKKLLLSDSGFYLCAWSRDTTREQYFGPGTRLTVT.

Only a few counts were recorded for this clonotype. This chain uses TRBV29-1 with TRBJ1-4, with D perhaps matching TRBD1 (5 bases). The CDR3 has 13 residues. Per the germline V gene, CDR1 is SQVTM and CDR2 is ANQGSEA. V lost 7 bases and J 7 bases, leaving 16 bases between the germline ends. CDR3 residues: CSATGTGVEKLFF. The CDR3 DNA sequence: TGCAGCGCGACCGGGACCGGGGTTGAAAAACTGTTTTTT.

This clonotype was picked up a small number of times. V gene TRBV28 combines with J gene TRBJ2-7; D perhaps matches TRBD2 (6 bases). This CDR3 spans 13 amino acids. Between the trimmed V and J ends, which lost 5 bases and 2 bases, there was a span of 10 bases. Germline assignment: CDR1 MDHEN and CDR2 SYDVKM. CDR3 sequence (DNA): TGTGCCAGCAGTGGGAGGATACCCTACGAGCAGTACTTC. Translating it yields CASSGRIPYEQYF.

This clonotype was recorded a few times. The rearrangement uses TRBV5-1 and TRBJ2-3, with TRBD1 matching 9 bases. The ends lost 4 bases at V and 3 bases at J; junction bases unmatched: 6. Germline lookup yields CDR1 SGHRS and CDR2 YFSETQ. This CDR3 is 15 amino acids long. The CDR3 sequence is CASSNRQGVTDTQYF. CDR3 nucleotide sequence: TGCGCCAGCAGCAACAGACAGGGGGTTACAGATACGCAGTATTTT.

This clonotype has only a few counts. The J gene is TRBJ2-7, the V gene TRBV5-1; maybe TRBD1 (7 bases). Per germline, CDR1 SGHRS and CDR2 YFSETQ. Trimming left V 0 bases short and J 1 base short, with 20 bases between. CDR3 length equals 18 residues. The CDR3 region is CASSLVGGRRGVSYEQYF. DNA for the CDR3: TGCGCCAGCAGCTTGGTCGGCGGTCGCAGGGGGGTGTCCTACGAGCAGTACTTC. The variable domain in full, completed from reference TRBV5-1 and TRBJ2-7, reads KAGVTQTPRYLIKTRGQQVTLSCSPISGHRSVSWYQQTPGQGLQFLFEYFSETQRNKGNFPGRFSGRQFSNSRSEMNVSTLELGDSALYLCASSLVGGRRGVSYEQYFGPGTRLTVT.

The V call is TRBV7-6, the J call TRBJ2-1, with 7 bases lining up with TRBD2. V lost 3 bases and J lost 0; bases outside the gene matches: 5. Looked up from germline, CDR1 is SGHVS and CDR2 is FNYEAQ. The CDR3 loop spans 16 amino acids. This CDR3 reads CASSFLAASSYNEQFF. CDR3 nucleotide sequence: TGTGCCAGCAGCTTCCTAGCGGCTAGCTCCTACAATGAGCAGTTCTTC.

This sequence joins TRBV12-3 or TRBV12-4 and TRBJ2-3, with D uncertain. This CDR3 has 14 residues. Between the trimmed V and J ends, which lost 7 bases and 2 bases, there was a span of 13 bases. CDR3 sequence reads: CASTPMANTDTQYF. The CDR3 bases are TGTGCCAGCACCCCTATGGCGAACACAGATACGCAGTATTTT.

This clonotype showed up just a few times. The V call is TRBV5-1, the J call TRBJ2-1, with TRBD1 matching 10 bases. Germline-derived CDR1 and CDR2 are SGHRS and YFSETQ. V was pared by 3 bases and J by 4 bases, with 4 bases of the junction left unmatched. The length of the CDR3 is 15 residues. CDR3 protein: CASSWDRGGYNEQFF. CDR3 nucleotides: TGCGCCAGCAGCTGGGACAGGGGAGGTTACAATGAGCAGTTCTTC.

This clonotype has more than one count but fewer than ten. The rearrangement uses TRBV20-1 and TRBJ2-3, with 10 bases fitting TRBD1. The CDR3 runs to 13 residues. The ends lost 5 bases at V and 6 bases at J; junction bases unmatched: 5. Germline CDR1 and CDR2: DFQATT and SNEGSKA (reference sequence). In DNA, the CDR3 is TGCAGTGCTGGGGACAGGGGTTTCGATACGCAGTATTTT. Protein: CSAGDRGFDTQYF.

This clonotype turned up a few times. The genes are TRBV10-3 and TRBJ2-1; 8 bases match TRBD2. Germline lookup yields CDR1 ENHRY and CDR2 SYGVKD. V shed 10 bases, J shed 8 bases, and the junction held 10 bases outside the gene matches. The CDR3 covers 13 residues. CDR3 in DNA: TGTGCCAACCAGGGACTAGTAGGCGATGAGCAGTTCTTC. Translated: CANQGLVGDEQFF.

V is TRBV4-3 and J is TRBJ2-1; TRBD2 matches 10 bases. The CDR3 consists of 18 residues. Germline V gene data show CDR1 as LGHNA and CDR2 as YSLEER. J gave up 4 bases and V 0 bases, and 9 bases lay outside the gene matches. The chain's CDR3 is CASSQESPGLAWYNEQFF. The CDR3 DNA reads TGCGCCAGCAGCCAAGAGAGTCCGGGACTAGCGTGGTACAATGAGCAGTTCTTC.